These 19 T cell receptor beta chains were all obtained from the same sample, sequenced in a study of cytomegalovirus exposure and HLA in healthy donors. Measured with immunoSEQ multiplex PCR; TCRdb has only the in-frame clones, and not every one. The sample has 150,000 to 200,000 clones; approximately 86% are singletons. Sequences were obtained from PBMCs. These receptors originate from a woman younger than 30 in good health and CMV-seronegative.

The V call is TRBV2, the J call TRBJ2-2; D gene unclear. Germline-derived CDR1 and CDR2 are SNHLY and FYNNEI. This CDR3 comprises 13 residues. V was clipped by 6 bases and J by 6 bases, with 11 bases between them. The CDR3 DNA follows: TGTGCCAGCAGCCTTAATCCGGCCGGGGAGCTGTTTTTT. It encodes CASSLNPAGELFF.

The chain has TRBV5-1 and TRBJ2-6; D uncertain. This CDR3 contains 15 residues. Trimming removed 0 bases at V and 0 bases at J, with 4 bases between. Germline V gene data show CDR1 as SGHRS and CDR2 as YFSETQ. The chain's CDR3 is CASSLGSSGANVLTF. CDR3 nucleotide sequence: TGCGCCAGCAGCTTGGGCAGCTCTGGGGCCAACGTCCTGACTTTC.

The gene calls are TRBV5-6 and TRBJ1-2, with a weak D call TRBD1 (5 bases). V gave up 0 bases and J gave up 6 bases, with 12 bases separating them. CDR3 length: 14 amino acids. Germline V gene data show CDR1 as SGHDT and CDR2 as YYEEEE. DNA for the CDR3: TGTGCCAGCAGCTTGGTATGGGGCCCGGATGGCTACACCTTC. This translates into CASSLVWGPDGYTF.

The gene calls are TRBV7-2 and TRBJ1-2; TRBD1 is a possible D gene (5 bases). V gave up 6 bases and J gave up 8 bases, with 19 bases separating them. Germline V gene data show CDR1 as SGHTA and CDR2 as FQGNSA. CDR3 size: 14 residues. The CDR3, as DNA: TGTGCCAGCAGTCCTCTCCCAGGGTCAGGAGGCTACACCTTC. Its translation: CASSPLPGSGGYTF.

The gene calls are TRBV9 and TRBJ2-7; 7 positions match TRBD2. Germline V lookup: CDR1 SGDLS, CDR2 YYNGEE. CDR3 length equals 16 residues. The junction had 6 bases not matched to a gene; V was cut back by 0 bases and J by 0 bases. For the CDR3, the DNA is TGTGCCAGCAGCGTAGGCGAGCGGGGTTACTCCTACGAGCAGTACTTC. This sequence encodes CASSVGERGYSYEQYF.

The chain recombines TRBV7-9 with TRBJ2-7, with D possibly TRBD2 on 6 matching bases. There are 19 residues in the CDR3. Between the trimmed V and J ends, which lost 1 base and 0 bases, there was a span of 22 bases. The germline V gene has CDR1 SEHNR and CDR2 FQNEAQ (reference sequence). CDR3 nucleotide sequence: TGTGCCAGCAGCTTAGAGGTGCCCCGGGGACTCTTTAGCTCCTACGAGCAGTACTTC. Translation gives CASSLEVPRGLFSSYEQYF.

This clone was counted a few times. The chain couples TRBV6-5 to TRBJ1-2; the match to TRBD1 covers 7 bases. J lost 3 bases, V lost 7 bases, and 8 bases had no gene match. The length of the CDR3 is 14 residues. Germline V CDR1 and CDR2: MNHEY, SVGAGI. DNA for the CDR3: TGTGCCAGCAACCACCCTGACAGGGACTATGGCTACACCTTC. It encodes CASNHPDRDYGYTF.

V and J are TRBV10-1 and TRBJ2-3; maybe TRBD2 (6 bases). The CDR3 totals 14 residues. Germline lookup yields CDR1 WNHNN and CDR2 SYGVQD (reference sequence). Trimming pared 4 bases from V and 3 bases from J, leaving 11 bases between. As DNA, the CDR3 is TGCGCCAGCAGTGGCGGCGGGATAACAGATACGCAGTATTTT. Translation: CASSGGGITDTQYF.

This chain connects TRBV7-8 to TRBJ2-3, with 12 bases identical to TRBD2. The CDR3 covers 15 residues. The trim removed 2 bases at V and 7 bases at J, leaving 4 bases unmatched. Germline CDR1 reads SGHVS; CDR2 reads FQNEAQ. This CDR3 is CASSLSSGGANTQYF. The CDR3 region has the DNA TGTGCCAGCAGCTTATCTAGCGGGGGGGCGAATACGCAGTATTTT.

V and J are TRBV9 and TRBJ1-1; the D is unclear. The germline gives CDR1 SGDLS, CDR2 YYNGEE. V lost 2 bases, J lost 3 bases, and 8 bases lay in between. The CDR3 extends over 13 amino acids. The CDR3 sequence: CASSVRRDTEAFF. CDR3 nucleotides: TGTGCCAGCAGCGTTAGACGGGACACTGAAGCTTTCTTT. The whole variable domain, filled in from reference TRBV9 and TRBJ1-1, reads DSGVTQTPKHLITATGQRVTLRCSPRSGDLSVYWYQQSLDQGLQFLIQYYNGEERAKGNILERFSAQQFPDLHSELNLSSLELGDSALYFCASSVRRDTEAFFGQGTRLTVV.

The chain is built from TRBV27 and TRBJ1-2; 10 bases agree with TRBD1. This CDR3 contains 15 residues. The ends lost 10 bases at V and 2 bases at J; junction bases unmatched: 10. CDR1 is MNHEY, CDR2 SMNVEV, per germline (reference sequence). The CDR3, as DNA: TGTGCCACCCGACTCGGGACAGGGGAAAACTATGGCTACACCTTC. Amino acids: CATRLGTGENYGYTF.

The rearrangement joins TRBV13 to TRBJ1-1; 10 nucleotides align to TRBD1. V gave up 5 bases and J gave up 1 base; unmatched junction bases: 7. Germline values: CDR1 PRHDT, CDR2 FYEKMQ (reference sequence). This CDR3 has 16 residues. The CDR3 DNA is TGTGCCAGCAGCCCCGACAGGGGGCTGTGGAACACTGAAGCTTTCTTT. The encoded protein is CASSPDRGLWNTEAFF. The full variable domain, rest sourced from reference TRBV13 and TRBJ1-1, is AAGVIQSPRHLIKEKRETATLKCYPIPRHDTVYWYQQGPGQDPQFLISFYEKMQSDKGSIPDRFSAQQFSDYHSELNMSSLELGDSALYFCASSPDRGLWNTEAFFGQGTRLTVV.

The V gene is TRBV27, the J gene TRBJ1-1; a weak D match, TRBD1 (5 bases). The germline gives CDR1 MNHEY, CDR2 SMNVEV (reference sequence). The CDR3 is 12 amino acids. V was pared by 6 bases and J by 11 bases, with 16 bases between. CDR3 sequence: CASSPPRGRAFF. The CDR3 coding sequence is TGTGCCAGCAGCCCCCCCCGGGGGAGGGCTTTCTTT.

The CDR3 nucleotides are TGTGCCAGCAGCCGTTTTGCGGAGGGAGGAGATCAGCCCCAGCATTTT. Translating gives CASSRFAEGGDQPQHF. The J gene is TRBJ1-5, the V gene TRBV5-6, with no clear D. The V end lost 4 bases, the J end lost 5 bases, and 19 bases lay between the germline ends. This CDR3 region has 16 residues. In germline, CDR1 is SGHDT, CDR2 YYEEEE.

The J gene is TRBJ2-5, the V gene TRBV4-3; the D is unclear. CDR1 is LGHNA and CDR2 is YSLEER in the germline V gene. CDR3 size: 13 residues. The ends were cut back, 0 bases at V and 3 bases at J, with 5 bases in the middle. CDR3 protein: CASSQDREETQYF. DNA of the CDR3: TGCGCCAGCAGCCAAGATCGCGAAGAGACCCAGTACTTC.

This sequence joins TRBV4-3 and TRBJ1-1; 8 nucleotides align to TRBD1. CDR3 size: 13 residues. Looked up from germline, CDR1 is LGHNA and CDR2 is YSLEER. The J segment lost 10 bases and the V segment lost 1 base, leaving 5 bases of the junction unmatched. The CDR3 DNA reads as TGCGCCAGCAGCCAAGTCCAGGGGGCTGGAGCTTTCTTT. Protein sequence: CASSQVQGAGAFF.

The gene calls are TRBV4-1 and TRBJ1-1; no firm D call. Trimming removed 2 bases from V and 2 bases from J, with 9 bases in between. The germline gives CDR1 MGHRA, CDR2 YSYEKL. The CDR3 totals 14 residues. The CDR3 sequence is CASSQREINTEAFF. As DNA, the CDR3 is TGCGCCAGCAGCCAACGGGAAATAAACACTGAAGCTTTCTTT.

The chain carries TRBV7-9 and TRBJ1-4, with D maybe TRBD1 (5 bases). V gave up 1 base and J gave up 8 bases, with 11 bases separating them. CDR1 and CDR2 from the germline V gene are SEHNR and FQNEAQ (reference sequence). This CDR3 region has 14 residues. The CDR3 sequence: CASSLEQAREKLFF. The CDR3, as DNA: TGTGCCAGCAGCTTAGAACAGGCGCGGGAAAAACTGTTTTTT.

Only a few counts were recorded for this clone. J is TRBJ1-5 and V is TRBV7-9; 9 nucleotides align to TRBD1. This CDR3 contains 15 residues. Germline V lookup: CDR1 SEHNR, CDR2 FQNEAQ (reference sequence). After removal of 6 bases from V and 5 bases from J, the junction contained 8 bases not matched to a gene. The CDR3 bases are TGTGCCAGCAGTCCTGGACAGGGGCGATATCAGCCCCAGCATTTT. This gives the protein CASSPGQGRYQPQHF.